This T cell receptor (beta chain) was captured by sequencing in a study of shared clonotypes between healthy human individuals. General study results and limits: The expectation was that sequencing depth would affect clonotype sharing among donors. Sorted-subset sequencing, rarefaction showed, was incomplete despite large depth. Investigators collected only blood, and repertoires in tissues likely differ.

For this clone: What it binds is not known.

Here immunoSEQ multiplex PCR was the method, and the copy in TCRdb shows in-frame clones only, minus some. This sample has more than 2,000,000 clones, with more than 80% found just once. The CDR3 covers 17 residues. The ends were cut back, 1 base at V and 5 bases at J, with 20 bases in the middle. Per the germline V gene, CDR1 is SGHVS and CDR2 is FQNEAQ. The receptor comes from a man aged 18 to 30 in good health. This sequence joins TRBV7-8 and TRBJ2-5; perhaps TRBD1 as D (5 bases). Sequencing was performed on naive CD4+ T cells sorted from blood. Documented subset: CD45RA+ positively selected. CDR3 DNA: TGTGCCAGCAGCTTAGAGGGGCTTCCTGTCGTCCGGGAGACCCAGTACTTC. Translation: CASSLEGLPVVRETQYF.